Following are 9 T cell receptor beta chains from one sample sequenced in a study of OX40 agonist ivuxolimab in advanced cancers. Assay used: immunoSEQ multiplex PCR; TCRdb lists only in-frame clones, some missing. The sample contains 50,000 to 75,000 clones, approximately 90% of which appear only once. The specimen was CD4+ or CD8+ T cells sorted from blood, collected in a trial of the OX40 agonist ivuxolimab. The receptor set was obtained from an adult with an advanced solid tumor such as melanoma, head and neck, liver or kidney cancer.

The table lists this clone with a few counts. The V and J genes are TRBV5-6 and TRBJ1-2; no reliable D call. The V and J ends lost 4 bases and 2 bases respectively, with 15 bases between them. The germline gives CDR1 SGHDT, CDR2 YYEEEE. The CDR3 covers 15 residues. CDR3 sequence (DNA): TGTGCCAGCAGCGCGGTCTCCGGGAGAAACTATGGCTACACCTTC. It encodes CASSAVSGRNYGYTF.

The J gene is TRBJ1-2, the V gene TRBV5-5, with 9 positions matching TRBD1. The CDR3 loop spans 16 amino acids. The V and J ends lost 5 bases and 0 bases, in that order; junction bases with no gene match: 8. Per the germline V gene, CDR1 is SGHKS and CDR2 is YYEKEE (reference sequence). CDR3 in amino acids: CASRQAGTGSNYGYTF. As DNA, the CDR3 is TGTGCCAGCAGACAGGCCGGGACAGGGTCTAACTATGGCTACACCTTC.

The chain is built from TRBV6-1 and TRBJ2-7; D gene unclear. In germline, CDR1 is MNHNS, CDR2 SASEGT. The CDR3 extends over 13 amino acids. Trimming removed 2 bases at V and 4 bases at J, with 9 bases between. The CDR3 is CASSESVGYEQYF. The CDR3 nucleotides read TGTGCCAGCAGTGAATCAGTGGGGTACGAGCAGTACTTC.

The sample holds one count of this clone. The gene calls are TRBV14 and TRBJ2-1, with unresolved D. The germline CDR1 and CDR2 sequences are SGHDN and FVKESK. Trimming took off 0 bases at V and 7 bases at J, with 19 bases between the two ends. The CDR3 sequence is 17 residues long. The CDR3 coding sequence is TGTGCCAGCAGCCAAGATTACGGCCGGACGTCGTGGAATGAGCAGTTCTTC. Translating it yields CASSQDYGRTSWNEQFF.

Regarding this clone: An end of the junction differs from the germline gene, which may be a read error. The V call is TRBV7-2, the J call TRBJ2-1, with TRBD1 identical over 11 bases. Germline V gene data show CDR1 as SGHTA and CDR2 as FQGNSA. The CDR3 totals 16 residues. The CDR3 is CASSLGGQGGINVQFF. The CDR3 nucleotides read TGTGCCAGCAGCTTAGGGGGACAGGGGGGAATCAATGTGCAGTTCTTC.

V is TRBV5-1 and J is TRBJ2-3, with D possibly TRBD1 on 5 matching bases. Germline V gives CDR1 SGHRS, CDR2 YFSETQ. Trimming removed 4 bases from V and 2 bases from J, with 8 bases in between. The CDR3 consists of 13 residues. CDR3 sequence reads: CASSLQDTDTQYF. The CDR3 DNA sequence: TGCGCCAGCAGCCTACAGGACACAGATACGCAGTATTTT.

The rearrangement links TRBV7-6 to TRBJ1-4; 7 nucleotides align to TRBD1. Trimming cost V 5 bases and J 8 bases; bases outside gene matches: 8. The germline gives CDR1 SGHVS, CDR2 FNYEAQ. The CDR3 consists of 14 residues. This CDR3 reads CASSPTGEGEKLFF. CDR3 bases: TGTGCCAGCAGCCCCACAGGGGAGGGGGAAAAACTGTTTTTT.

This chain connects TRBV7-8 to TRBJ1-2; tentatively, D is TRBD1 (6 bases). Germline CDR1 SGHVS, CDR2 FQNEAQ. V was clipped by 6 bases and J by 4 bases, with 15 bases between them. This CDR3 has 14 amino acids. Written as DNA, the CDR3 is TGTGCCAGCAGTTCGAATACAGGGACCTATGGCTACACCTTC. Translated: CASSSNTGTYGYTF.

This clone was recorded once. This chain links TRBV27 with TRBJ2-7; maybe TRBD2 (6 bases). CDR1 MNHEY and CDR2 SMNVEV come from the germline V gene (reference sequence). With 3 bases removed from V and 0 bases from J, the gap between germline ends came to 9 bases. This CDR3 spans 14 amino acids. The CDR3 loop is CASSLSGYSYEQYF. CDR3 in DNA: TGTGCCAGCAGTTTGAGCGGGTACTCCTACGAGCAGTACTTC.